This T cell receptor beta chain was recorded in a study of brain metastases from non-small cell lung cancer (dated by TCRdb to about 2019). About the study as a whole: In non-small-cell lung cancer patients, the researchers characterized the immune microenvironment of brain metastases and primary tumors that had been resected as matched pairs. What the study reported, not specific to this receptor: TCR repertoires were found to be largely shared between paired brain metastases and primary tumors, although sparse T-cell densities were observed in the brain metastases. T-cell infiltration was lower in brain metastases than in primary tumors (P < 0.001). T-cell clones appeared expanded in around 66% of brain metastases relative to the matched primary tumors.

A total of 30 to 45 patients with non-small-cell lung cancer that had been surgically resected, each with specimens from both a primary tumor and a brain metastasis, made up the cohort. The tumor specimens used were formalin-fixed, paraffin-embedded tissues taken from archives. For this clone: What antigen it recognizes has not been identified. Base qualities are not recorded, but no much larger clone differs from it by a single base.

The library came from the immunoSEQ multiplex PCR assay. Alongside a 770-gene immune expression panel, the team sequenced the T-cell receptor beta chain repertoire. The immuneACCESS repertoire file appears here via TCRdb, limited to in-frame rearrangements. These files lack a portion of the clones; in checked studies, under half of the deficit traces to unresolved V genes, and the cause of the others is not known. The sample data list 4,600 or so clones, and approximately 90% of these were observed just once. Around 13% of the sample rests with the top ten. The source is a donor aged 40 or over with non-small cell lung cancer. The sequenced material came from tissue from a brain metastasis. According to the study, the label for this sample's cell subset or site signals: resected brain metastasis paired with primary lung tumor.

Here the CDR3 is given as CASSLRLRGQEQFF. DNA sequence: TGTGCCAGCAGTCTACGACTTAGGGGACAGGAGCAGTTCTTC. This chain is built from TRBV28 and TRBJ2-1, with 7 bases in between that match TRBD1. The germline V end is reduced by 5 bases and the J end by 10 bases; junction bases left unmatched: 11. Counted from cysteine to phenylalanine, this CDR3 has 14 amino acids. Only the CDR3 portion is preserved as DNA: 42 bases, with reading frame beginning at the first base. Based on the germline V gene, the CDR1 and CDR2 sequences are MDHEN and SYDVKM.